The 8 T cell receptor beta chains presented below share a single source sample, sequenced in a study of CD8 T cells in Susac syndrome. The authors reverse transcribed about 0.5 to 1 ug RNA with random hexamers. TCRdb re-analysed the immunoSEQ multiplex PCR reads in MiXCR, keeping a single row per CDR3 protein. The sample carries around 270,000 distinct CDR3 sequences, 65% to 90% recorded once. The sequencing input was CD8+ T cells from PBMCs. Every receptor here comes from a human donor with multiple sclerosis.

The V gene is TRBV11-2, the J gene TRBJ1-1, with D tentatively TRBD1 (5 bases). CDR3 size: 13 residues. CDR1 and CDR2 from the germline V gene are SGHAT and FQNNGV. Trimming cost V 3 bases and J 8 bases, with 13 bases left between them. CDR3 protein: CASSFGTPGEAFF. CDR3 DNA sequence: TGTGCCAGCAGCTTCGGGACCCCGGGGGAAGCTTTCTTT.

This clonotype has a single count. This sequence joins TRBV5-6 and TRBJ2-3; D not certain. Looked up from germline, CDR1 is SGHDT and CDR2 is YYEEEE. V lost 6 bases and J lost 3, with 11 bases in between. CDR3 length: 13 amino acids. The CDR3 loop is CASTPATTDTQYF. The CDR3 coding sequence is TGTGCCAGCACACCAGCGACGACAGATACGCAGTATTTT. The whole variable domain, filled in from reference TRBV5-6 and TRBJ2-3, reads DAGVTQSPTHLIKTRGQQVTLRCSPKSGHDTVSWYQQALGQGPQFIFQYYEEEERQRGNFPDRFSGHQFPNYSSELNVNALLLGDSALYLCASTPATTDTQYFGPGTRLTVL.

This chain joins TRBV6-5 and TRBJ2-5; D is perhaps TRBD2 (6 bases). Germline V gene data show CDR1 as MNHEY and CDR2 as SVGAGI. The CDR3 is 19 amino acids. The germline V and J ends were trimmed by 2 bases and 7 bases, with 29 bases remaining between them. The CDR3 bases are TGTGCCAGCAGTTACCCTGGCCGGGCGGGACCCCAGCAAGTTGGGACCCAGTACTTC. Translation: CASSYPGRAGPQQVGTQYF.

CDR3 sequence reads: CASSPRSLVVYGYTF. The DNA for the CDR3 is TGTGCCAGCAGCCCTCGCAGTCTGGTTGTCTATGGCTACACCTTC. This rearrangement joins TRBV6-5 to TRBJ1-2; no firm D call. The V gene's germline CDR1 is MNHEY and CDR2 SVGAGI. Trimming pared 6 bases from V and 4 bases from J, leaving 18 bases between. The CDR3 covers 15 residues.

The V and J genes are TRBV3-1 and TRBJ2-7; TRBD2 matches at 8 bases. The V and J ends lost 0 bases and 5 bases, in that order; junction bases with no gene match: 6. The germline V gene encodes CDR1 LGHDT and CDR2 YNNKEL (reference sequence). The length of the CDR3 is 15 residues. This CDR3 reads CASSQDREGRHEQYF. DNA of the CDR3: TGTGCCAGCAGCCAAGATCGGGAGGGAAGGCACGAGCAGTACTTC.

The sample holds one count of this clonotype. This chain links TRBV15 with TRBJ2-1; D may be TRBD2 (5 bases). V was cut by 3 bases and J by 8 bases, with 8 bases left in between. Germline V gives CDR1 LNHNV, CDR2 YYDKDF (reference sequence). This CDR3 contains 12 residues. The CDR3 reads CATSSSSYEQFF. CDR3 nucleotides: TGTGCCACCAGCAGCTCTAGCTATGAGCAGTTCTTC.

This sequence joins TRBV18 and TRBJ2-7, with D perhaps TRBD1 or TRBD2 (5 bases each). Germline lookup yields CDR1 KGHSH and CDR2 LQKENI. CDR3 length: 14 residues. The V end was cut by 0 bases, the J end by 5 bases, with 11 bases between. The CDR3 region has the DNA TGTGCCAGCTCACCACCTACCGGGACCCACGAGCAGTACTTC. Protein product: CASSPPTGTHEQYF. Full variable domain (remainder filled in from reference TRBV18 and TRBJ2-7): NAGVMQNPRHLVRRRGQEARLRCSPMKGHSHVYWYRQLPEEGLKFMVYLQKENIIDESGMPKERFSAEFPKEGPSILRIQQVVRGDSAAYFCASSPPTGTHEQYFGPGTRLTVT.

The rearrangement links TRBV30 to TRBJ2-7; unclear D gene. Germline V gene lookup returns CDR1 GTSNPN and CDR2 SVGIG (reference sequence). V lost 5 bases, J lost 2 bases, and 16 bases lay in between. The CDR3 is 14 amino acids. The CDR3 region has the DNA TGTGCCTGGGGGTCCGACCTTCCCCCCTACGAGCAGTACTTC. This translates into CAWGSDLPPYEQYF.